Included here is one T cell receptor beta chain sequence, with context. As originally analysed: Reference gene primer amplification gave nucleated cell count estimates. Assay: immunoSEQ multiplex PCR; the TCRdb copy retains only in-frame clones and omits some. The DNA was the basis for D and trimming; V, J and clone size are from that table. Counted here are around 300,000 clones, about nine tenths occurring once; the ten biggest clones make up around 2%. Trimming left V 7 bases short and J 9 bases short, with 16 bases between. The CDR3 has 13 residues. CDR1 and CDR2 (germline): ENHRY, SYGVKD. The data originate from a study of blood T cell repertoires in COVID-19. As for the study in general: From the United States, Italy and Spain came samples of acute and convalescent COVID-19. PBMCs, B-cell-depleted T cells, or T cells were the source of the cDNA or gDNA that made up the material.

This receptor was taken from a man aged 45-65 years with acute or convalescent COVID-19. J is TRBJ1-3 and V is TRBV10-3; D gene ambiguous. The sample consisted of peripheral blood. CDR3 coding DNA: TGTGCCATCACTTACGACCCCCGGAGCACCATATATTTT. Its translation is CAITYDPRSTIYF.